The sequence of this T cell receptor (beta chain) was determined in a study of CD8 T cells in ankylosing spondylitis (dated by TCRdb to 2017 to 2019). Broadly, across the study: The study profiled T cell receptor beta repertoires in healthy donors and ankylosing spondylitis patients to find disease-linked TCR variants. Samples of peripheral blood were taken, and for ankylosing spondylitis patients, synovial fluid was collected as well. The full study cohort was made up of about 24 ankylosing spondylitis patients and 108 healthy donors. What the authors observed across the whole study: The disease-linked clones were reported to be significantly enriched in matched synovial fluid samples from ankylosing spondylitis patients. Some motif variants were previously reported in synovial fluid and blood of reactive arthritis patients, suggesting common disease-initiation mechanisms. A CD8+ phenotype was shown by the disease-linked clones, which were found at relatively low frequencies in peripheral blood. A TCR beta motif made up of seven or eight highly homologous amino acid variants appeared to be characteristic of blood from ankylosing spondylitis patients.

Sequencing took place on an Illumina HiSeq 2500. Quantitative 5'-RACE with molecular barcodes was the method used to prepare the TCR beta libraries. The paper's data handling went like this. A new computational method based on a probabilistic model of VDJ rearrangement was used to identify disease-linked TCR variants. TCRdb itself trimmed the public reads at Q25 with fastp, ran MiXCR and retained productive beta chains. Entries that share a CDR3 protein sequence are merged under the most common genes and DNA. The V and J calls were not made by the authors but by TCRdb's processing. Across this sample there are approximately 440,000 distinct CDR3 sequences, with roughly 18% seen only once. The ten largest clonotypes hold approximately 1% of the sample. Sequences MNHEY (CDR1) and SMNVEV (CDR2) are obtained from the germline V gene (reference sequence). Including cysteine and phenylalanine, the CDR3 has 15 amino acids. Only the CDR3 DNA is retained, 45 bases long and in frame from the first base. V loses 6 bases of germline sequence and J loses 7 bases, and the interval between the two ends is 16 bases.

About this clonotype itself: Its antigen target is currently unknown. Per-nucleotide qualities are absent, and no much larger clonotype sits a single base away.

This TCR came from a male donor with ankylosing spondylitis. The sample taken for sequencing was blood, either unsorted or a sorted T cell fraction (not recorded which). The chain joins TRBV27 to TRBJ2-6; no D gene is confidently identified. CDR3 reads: CASSSRASIANVLTF. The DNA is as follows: TGTGCCAGCAGCTCCAGAGCATCGATAGCCAACGTCCTGACTTTC.